Listed below are T cell receptor beta chains from one sample, sequenced in a study of shared clonotypes between healthy human individuals. TCRdb's copy holds only in-frame clones and misses some; the assay was immunoSEQ multiplex PCR. Seen here are 1.5 million to 2.5 million clones, about 95% observed once, and the top ten hold roughly 1.2%. The material sequenced was naive CD8+ T cells sorted from blood. The source is a man aged 18 to 35 in good health. Both conserved end residues are part of each CDR3. Each record gives: clone size, V gene, J gene, D gene, CDR3 DNA, CDR3 protein. The D gene is left open where the match is weak. The listing skips clone size in some rows; elsewhere it reads once, few, many or a size class.

abundance: .
v_gene: TRBV7-9
j_gene: TRBJ2-7
d_gene: TRBD2
CDR3nt: TGTGCCAGCAGCTTATCCAGCGGGAGAAGCTACGAGCAGTACTTC
CDR3aa: CASSLSSGRSYEQYF

abundance: .
v_gene: TRBV6-6
j_gene: TRBJ2-7
d_gene: TRBD1
CDR3nt: TGTGCCAGCAGTTACTTTACAGGGGTTGAGCAGTACTTC
CDR3aa: CASSYFTGVEQYF

abundance: .
v_gene: TRBV2
j_gene: TRBJ2-1
d_gene: .
CDR3nt: TGTGCCAGCAGTCTTGGCCGGGGCTCCTACAATGAGCAGTTCTTC
CDR3aa: CASSLGRGSYNEQFF

abundance: .
v_gene: TRBV10-3
j_gene: TRBJ2-3
d_gene: TRBD2
CDR3nt: TGTGCCATTCTACTAGCGGATAGCACAGATACGCAGTATTTT
CDR3aa: CAILLADSTDTQYF

abundance: .
v_gene: TRBV2
j_gene: TRBJ1-1
d_gene: .
CDR3nt: TGTGCCAGCAACAACGACAGGCAGGGCGTAAGCAACATGAACACTGAAGCTTTCTTT
CDR3aa: CASNNDRQGVSNMNTEAFF

abundance: .
v_gene: TRBV13
j_gene: TRBJ1-6
d_gene: TRBD1
CDR3nt: TGTGCCAGCAGCTTAGGCGGACAGGGTCATTCACCCCTCCACTTT
CDR3aa: CASSLGGQGHSPLHF

abundance: once
v_gene: TRBV28
j_gene: TRBJ2-1
d_gene: .
CDR3nt: TGTGCCAGCGGGGGGCCGTCCTACAATGAGCAGTTCTTC
CDR3aa: CASGGPSYNEQFF

abundance: .
v_gene: TRBV4-3
j_gene: TRBJ2-5
d_gene: TRBD1
CDR3nt: TGCGCCAGCAGCCACGGGACAGGGCAAGAGACCCAGTACTTC
CDR3aa: CASSHGTGQETQYF

abundance: .
v_gene: TRBV13
j_gene: TRBJ2-7
d_gene: TRBD2
CDR3nt: TGTGCCAGCAGCTTAATTATGGGGGAGGGCCCTAGCGAGCAGTACTTC
CDR3aa: CASSLIMGEGPSEQYF

abundance: .
v_gene: TRBV7-7
j_gene: TRBJ2-7
d_gene: .
CDR3nt: TGTGCTAGCAGCTTAATGGAGAGCTACGAGCAGTACTTC
CDR3aa: CASSLMESYEQYF

abundance: once
v_gene: TRBV7-2
j_gene: TRBJ2-1
d_gene: .
CDR3nt: TGTGCCAGCAACGGGGGTGTATACAATGAGCAGTTCTTC
CDR3aa: CASNGGVYNEQFF

abundance: .
v_gene: TRBV9
j_gene: TRBJ2-7
d_gene: TRBD2
CDR3nt: TGTGCCAGCAGCGTAGAAAACTCGGGAGGGATCGGCGAGCAGTACTTC
CDR3aa: CASSVENSGGIGEQYF

abundance: once
v_gene: TRBV11-2
j_gene: TRBJ2-1
d_gene: TRBD2
CDR3nt: TGTGCCAGCAGCTTAAATCCGGGACTAGCCAGGGGAGAGCAGTTCTTC
CDR3aa: CASSLNPGLARGEQFF

abundance: .
v_gene: TRBV4-1
j_gene: TRBJ2-1
d_gene: .
CDR3nt: TGCGCCAGCAGCCAAGCCCCAGGGGCCAATGAGCAGTTCTTC
CDR3aa: CASSQAPGANEQFF

abundance: .
v_gene: TRBV2
j_gene: TRBJ1-4
d_gene: .
CDR3nt: TGTGCCAGCAGTGAGTTTGCCGGAGAAAAACTGTTTTTT
CDR3aa: CASSEFAGEKLFF